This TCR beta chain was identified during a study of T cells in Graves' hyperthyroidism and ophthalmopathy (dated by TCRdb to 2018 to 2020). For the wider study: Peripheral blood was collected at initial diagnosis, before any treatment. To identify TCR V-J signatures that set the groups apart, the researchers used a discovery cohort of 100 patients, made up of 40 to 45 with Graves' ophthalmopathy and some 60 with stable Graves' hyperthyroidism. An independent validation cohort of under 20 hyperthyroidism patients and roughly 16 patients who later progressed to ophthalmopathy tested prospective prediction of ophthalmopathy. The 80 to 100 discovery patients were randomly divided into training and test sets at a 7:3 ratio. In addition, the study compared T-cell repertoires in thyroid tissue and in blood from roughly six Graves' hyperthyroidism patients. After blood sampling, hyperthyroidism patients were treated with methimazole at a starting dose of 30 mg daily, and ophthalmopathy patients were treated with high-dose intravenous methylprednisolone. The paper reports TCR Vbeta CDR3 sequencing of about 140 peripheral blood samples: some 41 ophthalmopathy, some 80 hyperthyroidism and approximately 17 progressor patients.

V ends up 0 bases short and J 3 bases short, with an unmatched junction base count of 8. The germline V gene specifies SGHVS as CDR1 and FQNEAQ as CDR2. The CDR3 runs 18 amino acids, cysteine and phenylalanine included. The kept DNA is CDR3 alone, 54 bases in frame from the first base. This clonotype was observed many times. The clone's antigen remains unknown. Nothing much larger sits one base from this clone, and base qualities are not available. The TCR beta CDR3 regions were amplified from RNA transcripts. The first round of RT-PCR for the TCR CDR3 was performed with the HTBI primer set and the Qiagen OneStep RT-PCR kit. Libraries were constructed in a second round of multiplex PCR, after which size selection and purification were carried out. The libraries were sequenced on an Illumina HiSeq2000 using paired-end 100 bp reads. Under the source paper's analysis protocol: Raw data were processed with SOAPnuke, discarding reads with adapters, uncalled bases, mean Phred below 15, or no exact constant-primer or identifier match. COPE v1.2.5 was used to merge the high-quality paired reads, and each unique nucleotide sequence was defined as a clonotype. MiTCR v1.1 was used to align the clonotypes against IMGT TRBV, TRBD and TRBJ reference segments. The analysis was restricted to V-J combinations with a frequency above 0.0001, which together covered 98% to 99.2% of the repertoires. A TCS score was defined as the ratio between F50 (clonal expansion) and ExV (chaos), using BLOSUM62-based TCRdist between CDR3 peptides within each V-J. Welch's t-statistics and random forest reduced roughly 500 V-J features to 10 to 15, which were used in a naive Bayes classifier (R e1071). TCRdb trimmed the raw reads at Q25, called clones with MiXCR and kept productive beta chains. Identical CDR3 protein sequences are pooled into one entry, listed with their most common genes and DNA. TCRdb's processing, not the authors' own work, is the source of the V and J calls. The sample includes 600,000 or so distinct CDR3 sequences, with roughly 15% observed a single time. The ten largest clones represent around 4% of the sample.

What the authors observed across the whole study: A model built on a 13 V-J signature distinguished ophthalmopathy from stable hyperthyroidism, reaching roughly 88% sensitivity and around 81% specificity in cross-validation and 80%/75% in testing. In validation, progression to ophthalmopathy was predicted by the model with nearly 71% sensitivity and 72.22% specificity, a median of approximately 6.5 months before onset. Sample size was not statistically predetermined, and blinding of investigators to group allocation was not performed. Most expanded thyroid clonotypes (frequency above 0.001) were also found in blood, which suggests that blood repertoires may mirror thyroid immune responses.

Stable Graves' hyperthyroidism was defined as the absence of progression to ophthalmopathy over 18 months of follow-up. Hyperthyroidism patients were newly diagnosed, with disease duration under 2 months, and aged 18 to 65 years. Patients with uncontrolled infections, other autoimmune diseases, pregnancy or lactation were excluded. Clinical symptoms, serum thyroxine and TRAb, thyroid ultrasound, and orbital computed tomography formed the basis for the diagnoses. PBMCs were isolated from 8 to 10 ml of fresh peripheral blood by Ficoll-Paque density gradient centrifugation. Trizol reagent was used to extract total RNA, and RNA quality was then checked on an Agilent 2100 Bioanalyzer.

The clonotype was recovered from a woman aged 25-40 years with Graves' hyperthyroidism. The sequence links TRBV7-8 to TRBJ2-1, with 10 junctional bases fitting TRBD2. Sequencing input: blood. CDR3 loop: CASSLAGSGTSVYNEQFF. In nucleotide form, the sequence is TGTGCCAGCAGCTTAGCGGGTTCCGGGACTAGCGTCTACAATGAGCAGTTCTTC.